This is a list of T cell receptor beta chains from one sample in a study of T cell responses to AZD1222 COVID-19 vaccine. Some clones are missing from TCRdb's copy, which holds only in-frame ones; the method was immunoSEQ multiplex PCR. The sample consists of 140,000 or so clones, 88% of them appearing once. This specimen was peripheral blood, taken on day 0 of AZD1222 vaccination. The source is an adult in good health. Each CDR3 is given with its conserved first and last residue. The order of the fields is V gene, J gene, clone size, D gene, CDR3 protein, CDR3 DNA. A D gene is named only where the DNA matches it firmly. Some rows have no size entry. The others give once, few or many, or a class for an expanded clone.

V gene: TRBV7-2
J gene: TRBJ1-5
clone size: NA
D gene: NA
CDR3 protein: CASSFVGQPQHF
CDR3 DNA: TGTGCCAGCAGCTTCGTGGGTCAGCCCCAGCATTTT

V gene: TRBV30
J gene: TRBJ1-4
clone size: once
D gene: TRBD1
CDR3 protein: CAWSPGQINEKLFF
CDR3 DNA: TGTGCCTGGAGCCCGGGACAGATTAATGAAAAACTGTTTTTT

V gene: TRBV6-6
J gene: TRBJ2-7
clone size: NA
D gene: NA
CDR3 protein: CASSSSPTQHGEQYF
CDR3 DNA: TGTGCCAGCAGTTCAAGCCCCACCCAGCATGGCGAGCAGTACTTC

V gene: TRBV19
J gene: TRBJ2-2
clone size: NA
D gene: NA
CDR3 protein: CASSIESLSTGELFF
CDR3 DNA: TGTGCCAGTAGTATAGAGTCCCTATCCACCGGGGAGCTGTTTTTT

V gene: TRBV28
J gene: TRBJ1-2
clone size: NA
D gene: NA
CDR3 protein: CASSGTGFYYGYTF
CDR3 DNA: TGTGCCAGCAGTGGGACGGGATTCTACTATGGCTACACCTTC

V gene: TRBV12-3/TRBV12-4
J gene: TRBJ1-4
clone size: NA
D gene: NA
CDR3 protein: CASTQFGGEKLFF
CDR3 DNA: TGTGCCAGCACCCAATTCGGTGGGGAAAAACTGTTTTTT

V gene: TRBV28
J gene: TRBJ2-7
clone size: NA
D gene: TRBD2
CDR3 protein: CAGTSDEQYF
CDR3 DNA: TGTGCGGGGACTAGTGACGAGCAGTACTTC

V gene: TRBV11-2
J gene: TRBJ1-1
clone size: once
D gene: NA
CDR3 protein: CASSSPLGGTEAFF
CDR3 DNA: TGTGCCAGCAGCTCCCCCCTCGGGGGCACTGAAGCTTTCTTT

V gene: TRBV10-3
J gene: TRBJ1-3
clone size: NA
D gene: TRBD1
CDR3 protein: CAIAGGTDGNTIYF
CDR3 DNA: TGTGCCATCGCCGGGGGGACAGATGGAAACACCATATATTTT

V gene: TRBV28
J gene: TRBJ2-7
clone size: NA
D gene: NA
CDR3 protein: CASSPGQSDEQYF
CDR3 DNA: TGTGCCAGCAGCCCTGGACAGTCGGACGAGCAGTACTTC

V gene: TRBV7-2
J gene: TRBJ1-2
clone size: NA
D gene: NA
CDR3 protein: CASSLGLANYGYTF
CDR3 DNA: TGTGCCAGCAGCCTGGGACTAGCTAACTATGGCTACACCTTC